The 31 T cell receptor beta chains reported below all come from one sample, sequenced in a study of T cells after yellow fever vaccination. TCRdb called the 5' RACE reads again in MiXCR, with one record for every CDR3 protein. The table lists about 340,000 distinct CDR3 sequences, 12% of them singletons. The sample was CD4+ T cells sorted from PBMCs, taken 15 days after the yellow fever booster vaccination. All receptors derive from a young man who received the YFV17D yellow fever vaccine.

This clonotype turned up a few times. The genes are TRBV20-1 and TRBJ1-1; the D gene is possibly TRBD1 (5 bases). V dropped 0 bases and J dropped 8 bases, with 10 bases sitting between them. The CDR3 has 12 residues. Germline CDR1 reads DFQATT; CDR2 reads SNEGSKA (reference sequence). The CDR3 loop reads CSARDSGLEAFF. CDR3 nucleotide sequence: TGCAGTGCTAGAGATTCAGGGTTGGAAGCTTTCTTT.

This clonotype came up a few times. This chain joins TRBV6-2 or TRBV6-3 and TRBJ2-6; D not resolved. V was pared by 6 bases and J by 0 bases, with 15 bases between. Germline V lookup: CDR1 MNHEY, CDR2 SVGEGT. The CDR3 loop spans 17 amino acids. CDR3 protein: CASRTSWANSGANVLTF. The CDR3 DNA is TGTGCCAGCAGGACCTCCTGGGCAAACTCTGGGGCCAACGTCCTGACTTTC.

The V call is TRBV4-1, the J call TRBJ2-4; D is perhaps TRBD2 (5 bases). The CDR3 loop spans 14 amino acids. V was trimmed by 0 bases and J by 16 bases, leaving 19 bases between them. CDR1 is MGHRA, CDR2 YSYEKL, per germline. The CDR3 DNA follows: TGCGCCAGCAGCCAAGATGAGGGAACCGGATTGCGTTACTTC. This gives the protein CASSQDEGTGLRYF.

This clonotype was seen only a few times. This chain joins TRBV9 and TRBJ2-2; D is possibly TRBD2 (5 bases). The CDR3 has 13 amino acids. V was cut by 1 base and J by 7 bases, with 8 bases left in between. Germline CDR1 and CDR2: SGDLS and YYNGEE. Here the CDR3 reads CASSVSEGGELFF. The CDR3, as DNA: TGTGCCAGCAGCGTATCAGAGGGCGGGGAGCTGTTTTTT. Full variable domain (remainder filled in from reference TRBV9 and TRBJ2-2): DSGVTQTPKHLITATGQRVTLRCSPRSGDLSVYWYQQSLDQGLQFLIQYYNGEERAKGNILERFSAQQFPDLHSELNLSSLELGDSALYFCASSVSEGGELFFGEGSRLTVL.

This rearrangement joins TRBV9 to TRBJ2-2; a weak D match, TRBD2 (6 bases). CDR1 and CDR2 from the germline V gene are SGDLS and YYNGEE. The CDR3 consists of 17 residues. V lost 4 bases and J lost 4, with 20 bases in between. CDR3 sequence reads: CASSPRVLGGATGELFF. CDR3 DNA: TGTGCCAGCAGCCCTAGAGTTTTGGGAGGAGCCACCGGGGAGCTGTTTTTT.

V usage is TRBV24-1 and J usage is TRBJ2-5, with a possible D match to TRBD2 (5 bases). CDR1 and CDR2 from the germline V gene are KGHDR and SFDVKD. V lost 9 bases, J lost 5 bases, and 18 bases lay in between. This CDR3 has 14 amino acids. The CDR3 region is CATAPEEHGETQYF. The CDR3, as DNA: TGTGCCACCGCTCCGGAGGAACACGGGGAGACCCAGTACTTC.

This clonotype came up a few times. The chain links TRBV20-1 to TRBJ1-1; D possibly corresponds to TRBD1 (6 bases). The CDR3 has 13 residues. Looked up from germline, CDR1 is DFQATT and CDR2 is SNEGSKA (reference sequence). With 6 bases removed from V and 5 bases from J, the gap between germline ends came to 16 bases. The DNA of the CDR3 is TGCAGTGCCCCTTCGCACAGGGATACTGAAGCTTTCTTT. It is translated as CSAPSHRDTEAFF.

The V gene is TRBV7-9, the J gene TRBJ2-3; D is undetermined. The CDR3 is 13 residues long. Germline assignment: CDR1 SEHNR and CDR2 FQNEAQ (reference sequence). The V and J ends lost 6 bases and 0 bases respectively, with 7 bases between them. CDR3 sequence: CASSRVSTDTQYF. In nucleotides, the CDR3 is TGTGCCAGCAGTCGGGTTAGCACAGATACGCAGTATTTT.

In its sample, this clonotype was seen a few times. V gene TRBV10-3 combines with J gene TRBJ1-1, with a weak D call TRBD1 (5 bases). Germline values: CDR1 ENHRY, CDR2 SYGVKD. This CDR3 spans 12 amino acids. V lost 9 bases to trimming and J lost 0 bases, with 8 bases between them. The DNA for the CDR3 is TGTGCCATGGGGGGGATGAACACTGAAGCTTTCTTT. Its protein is CAMGGMNTEAFF.

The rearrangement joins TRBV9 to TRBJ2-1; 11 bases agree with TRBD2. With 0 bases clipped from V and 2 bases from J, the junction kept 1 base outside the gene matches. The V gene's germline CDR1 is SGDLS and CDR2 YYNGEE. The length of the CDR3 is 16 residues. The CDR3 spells CASSVGGLAAYNEQFF. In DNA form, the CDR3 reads TGTGCCAGCAGCGTAGGGGGACTAGCGGCCTACAATGAGCAGTTCTTC.

The CDR3 protein is CASSPGTSGSTGELFF. DNA for the CDR3: TGTGCCAGCAGCCCTGGGACTAGCGGGTCCACCGGGGAGCTGTTTTTT. The V gene is TRBV7-3, the J gene TRBJ2-2; 12 bases align to TRBD2. The CDR3 has 16 amino acids. Trimming cost V 5 bases and J 4 bases; bases outside gene matches: 5. Germline V gene sequence: CDR1 SGHTA, CDR2 FQGTGA.

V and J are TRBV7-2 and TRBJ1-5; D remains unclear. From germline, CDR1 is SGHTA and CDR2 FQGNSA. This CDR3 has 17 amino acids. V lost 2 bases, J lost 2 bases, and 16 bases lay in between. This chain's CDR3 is CASSLLGRASGNQPQHF. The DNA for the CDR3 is TGTGCCAGCAGCTTATTAGGTCGGGCGTCGGGCAATCAGCCCCAGCATTTT.

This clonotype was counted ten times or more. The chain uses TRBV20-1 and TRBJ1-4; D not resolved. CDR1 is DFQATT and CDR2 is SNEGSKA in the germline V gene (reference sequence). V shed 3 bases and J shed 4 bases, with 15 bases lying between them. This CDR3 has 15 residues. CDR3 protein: CSARGATGGNEKLFF. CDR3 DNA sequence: TGCAGTGCTAGGGGTGCGACGGGAGGTAATGAAAAACTGTTTTTT.

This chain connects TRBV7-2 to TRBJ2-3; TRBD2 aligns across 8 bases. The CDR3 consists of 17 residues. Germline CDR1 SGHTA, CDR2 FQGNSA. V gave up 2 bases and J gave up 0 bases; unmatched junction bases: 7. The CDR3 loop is CASSLLGGAASTDTQYF. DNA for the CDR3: TGTGCCAGCAGCTTACTCGGGGGGGCCGCTAGCACAGATACGCAGTATTTT.

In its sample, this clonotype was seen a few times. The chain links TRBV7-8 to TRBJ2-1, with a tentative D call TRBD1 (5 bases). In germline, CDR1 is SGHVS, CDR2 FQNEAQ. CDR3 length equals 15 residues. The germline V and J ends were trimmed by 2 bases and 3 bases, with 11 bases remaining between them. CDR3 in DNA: TGTGCCAGCAGCTTATGGACATGGCTCTACAATGAGCAGTTCTTC. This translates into CASSLWTWLYNEQFF.

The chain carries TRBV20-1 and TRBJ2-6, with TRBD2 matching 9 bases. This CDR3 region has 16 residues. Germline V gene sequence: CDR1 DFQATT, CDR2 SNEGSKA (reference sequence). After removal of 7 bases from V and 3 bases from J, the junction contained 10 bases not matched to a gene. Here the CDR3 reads CSVLSAGGHGANVLTF. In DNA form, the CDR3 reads TGCAGTGTTTTGTCAGCGGGGGGCCATGGGGCCAACGTCCTGACTTTC.

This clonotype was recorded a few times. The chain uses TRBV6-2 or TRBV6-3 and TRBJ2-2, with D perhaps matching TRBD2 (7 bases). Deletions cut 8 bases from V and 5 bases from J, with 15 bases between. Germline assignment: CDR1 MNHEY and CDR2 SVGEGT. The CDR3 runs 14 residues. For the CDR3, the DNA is TGTGCCAGCGAGGCGGGGGCTGTAACCGGGGAGCTGTTTTTT. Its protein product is CASEAGAVTGELFF.

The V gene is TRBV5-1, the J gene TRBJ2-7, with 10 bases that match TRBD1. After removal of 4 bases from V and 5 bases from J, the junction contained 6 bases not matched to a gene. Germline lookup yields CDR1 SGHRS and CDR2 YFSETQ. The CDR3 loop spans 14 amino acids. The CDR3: CASSTGQGVDEQYV. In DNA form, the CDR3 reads TGCGCCAGCAGCACCGGACAGGGGGTCGACGAGCAGTACGTC.

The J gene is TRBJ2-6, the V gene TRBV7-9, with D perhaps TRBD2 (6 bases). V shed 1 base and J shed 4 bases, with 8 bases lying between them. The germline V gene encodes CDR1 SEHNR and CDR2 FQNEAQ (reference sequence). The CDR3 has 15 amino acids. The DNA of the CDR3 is TGTGCCAGCAGCTTAGGGGACTGGGGGGCCAACGTCCTGACTTTC. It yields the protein CASSLGDWGANVLTF.

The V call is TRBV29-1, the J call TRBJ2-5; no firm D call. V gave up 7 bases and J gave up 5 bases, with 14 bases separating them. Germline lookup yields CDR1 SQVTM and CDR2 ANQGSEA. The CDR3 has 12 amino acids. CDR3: CSGNSHRETQYF. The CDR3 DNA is TGCAGCGGTAACAGCCATCGGGAGACCCAGTACTTC.

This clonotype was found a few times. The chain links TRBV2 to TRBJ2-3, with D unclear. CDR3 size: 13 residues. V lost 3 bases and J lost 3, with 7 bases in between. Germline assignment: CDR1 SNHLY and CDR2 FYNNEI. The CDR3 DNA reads TGTGCCAGCAGTGAGCTAGGAACAGATACGCAGTATTTT. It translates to CASSELGTDTQYF.

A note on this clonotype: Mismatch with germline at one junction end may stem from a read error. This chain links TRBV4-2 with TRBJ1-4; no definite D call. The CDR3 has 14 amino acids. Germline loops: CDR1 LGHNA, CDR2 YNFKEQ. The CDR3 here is CASSQQTTNEKLFF. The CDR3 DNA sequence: TGTGCCAGCAGCCAGCAGACAACTAATGAAAAACTTTTTTTT.

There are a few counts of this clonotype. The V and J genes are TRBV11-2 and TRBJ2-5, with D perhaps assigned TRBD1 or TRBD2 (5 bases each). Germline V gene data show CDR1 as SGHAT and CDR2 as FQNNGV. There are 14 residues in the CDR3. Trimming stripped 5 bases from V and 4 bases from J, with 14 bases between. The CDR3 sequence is CASSLSGTPETQYF. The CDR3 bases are TGTGCCAGCAGCCTAAGTGGGACCCCAGAGACCCAGTACTTC. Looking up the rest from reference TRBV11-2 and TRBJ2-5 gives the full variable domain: EAGVAQSPRYKIIEKRQSVAFWCNPISGHATLYWYQQILGQGPKLLIQFQNNGVVDDSQLPKDRFSAERLKGVDSTLKIQPAKLEDSAVYLCASSLSGTPETQYFGPGTRLLVL.

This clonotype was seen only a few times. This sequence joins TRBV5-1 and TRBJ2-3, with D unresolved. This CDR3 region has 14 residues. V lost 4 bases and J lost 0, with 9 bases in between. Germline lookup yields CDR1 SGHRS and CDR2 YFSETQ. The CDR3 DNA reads TGCGCCAGCAGCCCCATCGCTAGCACAGATACGCAGTATTTT. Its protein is CASSPIASTDTQYF.

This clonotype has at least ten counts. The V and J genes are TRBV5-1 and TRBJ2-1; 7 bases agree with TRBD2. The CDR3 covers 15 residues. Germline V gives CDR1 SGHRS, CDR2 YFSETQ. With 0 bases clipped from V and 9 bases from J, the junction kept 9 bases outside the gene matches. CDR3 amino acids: CASSLDGLGAVEQFF. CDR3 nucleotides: TGCGCCAGCAGCTTGGACGGACTAGGGGCGGTTGAGCAGTTCTTC.

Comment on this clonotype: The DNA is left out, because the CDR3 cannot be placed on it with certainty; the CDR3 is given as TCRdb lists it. The CDR3 protein is CASSFGPGGGGFPGELFF. This rearrangement joins TRBV7-8 to TRBJ2-2; TRBD1 is the table's D call and was not checked against the DNA. 18 amino acids form the CDR3, both terminal residues included. The germline CDR1 and CDR2 sequences are SGHVS and FQNEAQ.

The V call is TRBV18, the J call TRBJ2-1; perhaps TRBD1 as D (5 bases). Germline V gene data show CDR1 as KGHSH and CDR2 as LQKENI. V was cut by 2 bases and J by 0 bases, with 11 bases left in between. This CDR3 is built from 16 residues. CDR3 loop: CASSPRRTSSYNEQFF. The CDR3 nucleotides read TGTGCCAGCTCACCAAGGCGGACAAGCTCCTACAATGAGCAGTTCTTC.

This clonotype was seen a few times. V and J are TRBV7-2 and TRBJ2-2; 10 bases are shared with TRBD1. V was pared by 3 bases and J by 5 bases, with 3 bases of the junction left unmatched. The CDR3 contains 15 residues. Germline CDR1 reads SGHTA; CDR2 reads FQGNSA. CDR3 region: CASSFAGQGTGELFF. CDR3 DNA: TGTGCCAGCAGCTTTGCGGGACAGGGGACCGGGGAGCTGTTTTTT. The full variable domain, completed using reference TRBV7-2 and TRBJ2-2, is GAGVSQSPSNKVTEKGKDVELRCDPISGHTALYWYRQSLGQGLEFLIYFQGNSAPDKSGLPSDRFSAERTGGSVSTLTIQRTQQEDSAVYLCASSFAGQGTGELFFGEGSRLTVL.

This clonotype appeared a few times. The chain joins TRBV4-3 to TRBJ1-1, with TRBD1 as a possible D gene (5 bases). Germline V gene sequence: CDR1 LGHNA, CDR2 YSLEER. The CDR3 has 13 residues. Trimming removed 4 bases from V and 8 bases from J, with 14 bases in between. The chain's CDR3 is CASSLDRRGEAFF. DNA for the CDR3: TGCGCCAGCAGCCTAGACCGGAGGGGCGAAGCTTTCTTT.

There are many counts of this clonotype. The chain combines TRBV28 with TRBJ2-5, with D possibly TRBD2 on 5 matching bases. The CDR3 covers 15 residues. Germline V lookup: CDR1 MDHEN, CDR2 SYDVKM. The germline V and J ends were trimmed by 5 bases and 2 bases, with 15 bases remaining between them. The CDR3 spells CASSPSPGIQETQYF. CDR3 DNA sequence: TGTGCCAGCAGTCCCTCGCCCGGGATTCAAGAGACCCAGTACTTC.

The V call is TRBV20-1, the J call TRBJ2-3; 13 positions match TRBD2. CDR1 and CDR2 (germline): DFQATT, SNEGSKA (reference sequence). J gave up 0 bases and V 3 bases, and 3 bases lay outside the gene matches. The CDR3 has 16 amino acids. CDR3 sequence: CSASGTSGVSTDTQYF. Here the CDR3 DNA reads TGCAGTGCTAGCGGGACTAGCGGGGTGAGCACAGATACGCAGTATTTT.